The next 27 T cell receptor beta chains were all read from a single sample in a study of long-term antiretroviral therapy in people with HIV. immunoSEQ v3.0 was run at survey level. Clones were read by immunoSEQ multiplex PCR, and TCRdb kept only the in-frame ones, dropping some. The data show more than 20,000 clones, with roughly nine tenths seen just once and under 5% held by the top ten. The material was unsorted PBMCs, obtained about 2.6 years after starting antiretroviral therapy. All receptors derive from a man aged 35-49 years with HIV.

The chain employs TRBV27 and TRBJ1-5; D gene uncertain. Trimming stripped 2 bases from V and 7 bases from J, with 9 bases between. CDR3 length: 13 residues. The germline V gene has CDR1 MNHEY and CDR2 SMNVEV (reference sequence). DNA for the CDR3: TGTGCCAGCAGTTTAAGTCTGCGGCAGCCCCAGCATTTT. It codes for CASSLSLRQPQHF.

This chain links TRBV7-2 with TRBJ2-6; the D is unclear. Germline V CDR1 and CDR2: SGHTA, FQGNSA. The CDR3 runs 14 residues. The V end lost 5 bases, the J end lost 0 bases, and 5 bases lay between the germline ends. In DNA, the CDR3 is TGTGCCAGCAGCCATTCCTCTGGGGCCAACGTCCTGACTTTC. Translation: CASSHSSGANVLTF.

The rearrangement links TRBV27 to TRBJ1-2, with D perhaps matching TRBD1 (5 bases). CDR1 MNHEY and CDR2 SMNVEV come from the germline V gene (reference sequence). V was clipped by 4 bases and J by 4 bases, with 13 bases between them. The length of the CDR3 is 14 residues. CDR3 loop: CASSSGGEIYGYTF. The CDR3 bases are TGTGCCAGCAGTTCCGGGGGGGAGATCTATGGCTACACCTTC.

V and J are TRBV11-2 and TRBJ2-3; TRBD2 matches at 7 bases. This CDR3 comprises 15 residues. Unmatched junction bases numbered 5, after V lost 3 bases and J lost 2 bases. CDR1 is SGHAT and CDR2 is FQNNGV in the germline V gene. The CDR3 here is CASSLGGSFTDTQYF. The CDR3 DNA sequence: TGTGCCAGCAGCTTGGGCGGGAGTTTCACAGATACGCAGTATTTT.

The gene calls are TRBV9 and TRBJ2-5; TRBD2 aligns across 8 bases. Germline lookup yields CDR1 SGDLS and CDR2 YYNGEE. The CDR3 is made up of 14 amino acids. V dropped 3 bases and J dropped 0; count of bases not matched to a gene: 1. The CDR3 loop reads CASSERGYQETQYF. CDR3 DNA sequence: TGTGCCAGCAGCGAGCGGGGGTACCAAGAGACCCAGTACTTC.

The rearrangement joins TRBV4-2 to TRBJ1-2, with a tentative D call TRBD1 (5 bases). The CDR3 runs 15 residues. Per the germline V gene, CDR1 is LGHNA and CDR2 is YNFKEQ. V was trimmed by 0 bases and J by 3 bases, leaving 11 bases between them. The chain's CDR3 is CASSQDSTGYYGYTF. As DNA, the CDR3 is TGTGCCAGCAGCCAAGACTCCACAGGTTACTATGGCTACACCTTC.

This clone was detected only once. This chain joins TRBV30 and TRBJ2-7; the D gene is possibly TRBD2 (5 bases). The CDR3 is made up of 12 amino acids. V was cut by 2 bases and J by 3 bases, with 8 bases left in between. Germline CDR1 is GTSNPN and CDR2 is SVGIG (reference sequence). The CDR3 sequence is CAWSRGRYEQYF. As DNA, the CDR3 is TGTGCCTGGAGTAGAGGGCGCTACGAGCAGTACTTC.

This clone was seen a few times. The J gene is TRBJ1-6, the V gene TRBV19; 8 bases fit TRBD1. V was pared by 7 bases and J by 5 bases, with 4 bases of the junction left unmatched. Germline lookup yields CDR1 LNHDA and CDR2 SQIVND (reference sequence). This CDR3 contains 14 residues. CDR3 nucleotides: TGTGCCAGTAAGACAGGGGAGAATAATTCACCCCTCCACTTT. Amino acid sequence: CASKTGENNSPLHF.

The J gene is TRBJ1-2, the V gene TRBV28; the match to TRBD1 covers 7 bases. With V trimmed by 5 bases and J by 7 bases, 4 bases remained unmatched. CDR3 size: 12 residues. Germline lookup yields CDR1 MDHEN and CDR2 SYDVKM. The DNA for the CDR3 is TGTGCCAGCAGTACACAGGGGAGTGGCTACACCTTC. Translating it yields CASSTQGSGYTF.

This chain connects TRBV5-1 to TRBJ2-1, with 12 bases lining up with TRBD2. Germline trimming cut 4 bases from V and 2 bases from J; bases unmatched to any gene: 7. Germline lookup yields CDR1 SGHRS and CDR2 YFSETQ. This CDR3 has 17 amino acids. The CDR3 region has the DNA TGCGCCAGCAGCCCAGGACTAGCGGGGTTCACCTACAATGAGCAGTTCTTC. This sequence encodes CASSPGLAGFTYNEQFF.

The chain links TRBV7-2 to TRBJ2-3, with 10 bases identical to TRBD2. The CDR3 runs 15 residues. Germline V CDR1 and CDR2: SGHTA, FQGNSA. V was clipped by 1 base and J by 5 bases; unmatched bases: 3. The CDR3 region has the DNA TGTGCCAGCAGCTTAGGTGTAGCGGGGGGAGATACGCAGTATTTT. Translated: CASSLGVAGGDTQYF.

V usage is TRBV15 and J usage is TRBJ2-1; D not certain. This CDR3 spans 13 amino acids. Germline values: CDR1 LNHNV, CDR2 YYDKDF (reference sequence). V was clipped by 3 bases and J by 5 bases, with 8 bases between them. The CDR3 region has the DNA TGTGCCACCAGCAGGGCCGCCCACAATGAGCAGTTCTTC. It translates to CATSRAAHNEQFF.

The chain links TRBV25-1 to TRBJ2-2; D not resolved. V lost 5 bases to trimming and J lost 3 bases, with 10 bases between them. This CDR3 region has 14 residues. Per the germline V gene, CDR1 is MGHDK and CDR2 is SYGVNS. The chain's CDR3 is CASSTDGYTGELFF. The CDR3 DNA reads TGTGCCAGCAGTACGGACGGCTACACCGGGGAGCTGTTTTTT.

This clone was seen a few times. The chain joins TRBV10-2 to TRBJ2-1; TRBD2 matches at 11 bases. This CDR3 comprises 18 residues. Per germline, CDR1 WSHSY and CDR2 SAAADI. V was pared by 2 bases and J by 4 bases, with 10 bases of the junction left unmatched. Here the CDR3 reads CASSEPPASGRYYNEQFF. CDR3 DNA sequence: TGCGCCAGCAGTGAGCCCCCGGCTAGCGGGAGGTATTACAATGAGCAGTTCTTC.

DNA for the CDR3: TGTGCCAGCACAGCGGCGTCGAACACCGGGGAGCTGTTTTTT. It yields the protein CASTAASNTGELFF. The chain uses TRBV6-5 and TRBJ2-2; D possibly corresponds to TRBD2 (5 bases). V shed 7 bases and J shed 0 bases, with 9 bases lying between them. This CDR3 spans 14 amino acids. Germline CDR1 reads MNHEY; CDR2 reads SVGAGI.

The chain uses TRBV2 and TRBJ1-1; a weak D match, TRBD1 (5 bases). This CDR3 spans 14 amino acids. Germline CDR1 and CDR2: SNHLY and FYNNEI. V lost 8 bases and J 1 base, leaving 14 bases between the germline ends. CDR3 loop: CASQRLGGNTEAFF. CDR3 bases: TGTGCCAGCCAACGGTTGGGGGGGAACACTGAAGCTTTCTTT.

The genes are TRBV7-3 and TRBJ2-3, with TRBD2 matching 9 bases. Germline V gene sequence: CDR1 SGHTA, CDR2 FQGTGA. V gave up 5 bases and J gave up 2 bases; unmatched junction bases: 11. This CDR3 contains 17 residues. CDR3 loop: CASSLAPIAGATDTQYF. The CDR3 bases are TGTGCCAGCAGCCTCGCCCCAATAGCGGGGGCCACAGATACGCAGTATTTT.

CDR3 sequence reads: CASSPYDKGTEAFF. The CDR3 nucleotides are TGTGCCAGCAGTCCATACGACAAGGGCACTGAAGCTTTCTTT. This chain links TRBV7-2 with TRBJ1-1, with D unclear. Germline values: CDR1 SGHTA, CDR2 FQGNSA. This CDR3 has 14 residues. Trimming took off 6 bases at V and 4 bases at J, with 15 bases between the two ends.

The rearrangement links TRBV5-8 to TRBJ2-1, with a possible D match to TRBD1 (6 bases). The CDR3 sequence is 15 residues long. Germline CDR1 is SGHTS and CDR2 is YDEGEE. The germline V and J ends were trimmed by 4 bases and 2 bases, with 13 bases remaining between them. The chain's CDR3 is CASSVTGYTYNEQFF. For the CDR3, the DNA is TGTGCCAGCAGCGTTACAGGGTATACCTACAATGAGCAGTTCTTC.

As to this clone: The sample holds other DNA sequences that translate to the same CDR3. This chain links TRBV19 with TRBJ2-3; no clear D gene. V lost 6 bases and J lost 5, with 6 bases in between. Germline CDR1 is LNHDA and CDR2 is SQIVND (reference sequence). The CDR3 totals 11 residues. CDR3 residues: CASRLGDTQYF. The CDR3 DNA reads TGTGCCAGTAGATTGGGAGATACGCAGTATTTT. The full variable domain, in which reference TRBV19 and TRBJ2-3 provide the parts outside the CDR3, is DGGITQSPKYLFRKEGQNVTLSCEQNLNHDAMYWYRQDPGQGLRLIYYSQIVNDFQKGDIAEGYSVSREKKESFPLTVTSAQKNPTAFYLCASRLGDTQYFGPGTRLTVL.

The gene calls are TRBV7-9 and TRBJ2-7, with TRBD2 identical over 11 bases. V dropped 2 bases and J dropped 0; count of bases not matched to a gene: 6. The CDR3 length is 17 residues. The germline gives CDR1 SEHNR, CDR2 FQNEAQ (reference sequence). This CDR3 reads CASSLTPGTSGSYEQYF. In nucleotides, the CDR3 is TGTGCCAGCAGCTTAACCCCCGGGACTAGCGGCTCCTACGAGCAGTACTTC.

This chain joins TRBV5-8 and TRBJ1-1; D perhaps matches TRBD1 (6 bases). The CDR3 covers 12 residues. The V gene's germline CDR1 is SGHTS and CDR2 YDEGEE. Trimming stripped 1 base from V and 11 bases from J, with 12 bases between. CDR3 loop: CASSLNVQGAFF. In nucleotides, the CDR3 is TGTGCCAGCAGCTTGAACGTCCAGGGGGCTTTCTTT.

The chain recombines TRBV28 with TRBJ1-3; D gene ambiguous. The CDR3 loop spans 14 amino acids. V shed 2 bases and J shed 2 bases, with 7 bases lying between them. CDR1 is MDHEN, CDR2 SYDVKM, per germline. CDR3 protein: CASSLPVAGNTIYF. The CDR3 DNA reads TGTGCCAGCAGTTTACCGGTAGCTGGAAACACCATATATTTT.

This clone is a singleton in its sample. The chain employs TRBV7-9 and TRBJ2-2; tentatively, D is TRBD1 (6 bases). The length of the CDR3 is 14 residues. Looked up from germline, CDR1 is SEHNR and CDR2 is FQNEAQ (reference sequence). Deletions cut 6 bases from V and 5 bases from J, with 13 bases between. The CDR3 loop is CASSPQGITGELFF. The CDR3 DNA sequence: TGTGCCAGCAGTCCCCAGGGGATTACCGGGGAGCTGTTTTTT.

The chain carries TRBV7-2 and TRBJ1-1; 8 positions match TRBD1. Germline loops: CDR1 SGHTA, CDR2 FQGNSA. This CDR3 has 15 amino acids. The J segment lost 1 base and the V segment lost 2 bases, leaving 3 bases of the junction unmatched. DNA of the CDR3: TGTGCCAGCAGCTTATGGACAGGGAGGAACACTGAAGCTTTCTTT. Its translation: CASSLWTGRNTEAFF.

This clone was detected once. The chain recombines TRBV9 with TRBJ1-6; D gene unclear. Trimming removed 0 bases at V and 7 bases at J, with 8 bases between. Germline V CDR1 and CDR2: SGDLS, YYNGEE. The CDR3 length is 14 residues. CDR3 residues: CASSVAVRNSPLHF. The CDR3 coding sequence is TGTGCCAGCAGCGTAGCTGTGAGAAATTCACCCCTCCACTTT.

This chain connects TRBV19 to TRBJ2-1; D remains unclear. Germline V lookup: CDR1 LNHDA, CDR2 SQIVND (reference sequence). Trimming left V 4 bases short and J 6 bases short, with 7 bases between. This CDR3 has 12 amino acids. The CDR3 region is CASSNLLNEQFF. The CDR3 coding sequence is TGTGCCAGTAGTAACCTCCTCAATGAGCAGTTCTTC.